A selection of T cell receptor beta chains follows, all from one sample in a study of human T cells and chemical hapten exposure. TCRdb analysed the 5' RACE reads with MiXCR anew, one entry per CDR3 protein. Counted here are 130,000 or so distinct CDR3 sequences, 3.5% to 5% occurring once; the ten biggest clones make up over 1.1%. These receptors all stem from a female donor in good health. Both conserved end residues are part of each CDR3. The D gene is left open where the match is weak.

TRBV20-1	TRBJ2-3	.	CSAVRLDFADTQYF
TRBV7-2	TRBJ2-3	.	CASSRSKGGDTQYF
TRBV25-1	TRBJ1-2	.	CASSWRDRYGYTF
TRBV4-3	TRBJ1-2	.	CASSHTTRRGYTF
TRBV3-1	TRBJ2-5	.	CASSQPIIHPQETQYF
TRBV5-6	TRBJ1-3	.	CASSLGQYPGNTIYF
TRBV9	TRBJ2-7	.	CASSATGLPDYEQYF
TRBV29-1	TRBJ2-1	TRBD1	CSVGLPGQASNEQFF
TRBV27	TRBJ2-5	TRBD2	CASSRASGGSQYF
TRBV12-3/TRBV12-4	TRBJ2-1	.	CASSLEQETLEDEQFF
TRBV11-3	TRBJ2-7	.	CASSLSPTTNEQYF
TRBV9	TRBJ1-2	.	CASSPLQGYTF
TRBV6-7	TRBJ2-7	.	CASSRDGLPHEQYF
TRBV3-1	TRBJ1-2	TRBD1	CASSRMTGPGYGYTF
TRBV2	TRBJ1-5	.	CASSEDARPVTWPQHF
TRBV7-9	TRBJ1-1	.	CASSLERRGLGFF
TRBV10-3	TRBJ2-1	TRBD1	CAIRDRFPGNEQFF
TRBV28	TRBJ2-7	.	CASSLGASGDEQYF
TRBV29-1	TRBJ1-2	.	CSVHSPGTGNYGYTF
TRBV9	TRBJ2-2	.	CASSVEVTADTGELFF
TRBV7-2	TRBJ1-3	.	CAILGGVGSSGNTIYF
TRBV12-3/TRBV12-4	TRBJ1-1	TRBD1	CASSERQGLTEAFF
TRBV7-9	TRBJ2-6	.	CASSLQPRGTSGANVLTF
TRBV12-3/TRBV12-4	TRBJ2-1	TRBD2	CASSLGGDSNEQFF
TRBV7-3	TRBJ1-6	.	CASSLNPQGGNSPLHF
TRBV12-5	TRBJ2-3	TRBD2	CASGLPRLTSSTQYF
TRBV12-3/TRBV12-4	TRBJ1-5	TRBD1	CASSLGTGGYFGGNQPQHF
TRBV27	TRBJ2-5	.	CASSSKTSQETQYF
TRBV15	TRBJ2-4	.	CATSRDPHWELAKNIQYF
TRBV7-8	TRBJ1-1	TRBD1	CASSLDRGLNTEAFF
TRBV12-3/TRBV12-4	TRBJ1-2	.	CASSTDVLYGYTF
TRBV4-2	TRBJ2-7	.	CASSQGATESYEQYF
TRBV10-3	TRBJ2-3	TRBD2	CAIASGGAEDTQYF
TRBV7-2	TRBJ2-1	TRBD2	CASSFAPLDPGGNEQFF
TRBV6-1	TRBJ1-5	.	CASSVNRAQPQHF
TRBV2	TRBJ1-2	.	CASSDPGLRGYTF